Given below is one TCR beta chain in context. This specimen belongs to a study of OX40 agonist ivuxolimab in advanced cancers. Background on the study: Intravenous ivuxolimab was administered to patients every 2 weeks at 0.01 to 10 mg/kg. Participants could have had prior anti-PD-1, anti-PD-L1 or anti-CTLA-4 therapy, and about 37% had some.

Data came from immunoSEQ multiplex PCR; TCRdb stores just in-frame clones and leaves some out. The top ten clones hold approximately 2.3% of a sample with 80,000 or so clones, 85% of them seen once. Trimming cost V 3 bases and J 1 base; bases outside gene matches: 3. Germline lookup yields CDR1 SGHRS and CDR2 YFSETQ. This CDR3 has 15 amino acids. The genes are TRBV5-1 and TRBJ2-1, with 8 positions matching TRBD1. Specimen: CD4+ or CD8+ T cells sorted from blood, collected in a trial of the OX40 agonist ivuxolimab. This receptor was identified in an adult with an advanced solid tumor such as melanoma, head and neck, liver or kidney cancer. The CDR3 reads CASSSGQGSYNEQFF. The CDR3 DNA reads as TGCGCCAGCAGCTCCGGACAGGGATCCTACAATGAGCAGTTCTTC. The complete variable domain, with remaining parts taken from reference TRBV5-1 and TRBJ2-1, reads KAGVTQTPRYLIKTRGQQVTLSCSPISGHRSVSWYQQTPGQGLQFLFEYFSETQRNKGNFPGRFSGRQFSNSRSEMNVSTLELGDSALYLCASSSGQGSYNEQFFGPGTRLTVL.